This passage covers 5 T cell receptor beta chains from one sample sequenced in a study of response to subunit inactivated influenza vaccine. TCRdb analysed the RT-PCR reads with MiXCR anew, one entry per CDR3 protein. The sample holds 300,000 to 350,000 distinct CDR3 sequences; roughly a fifth are singletons and the top ten take about 9.4%. The sequences come from PBMCs from blood, collected less than 22 months after vaccination. All receptors come from a man aged 45 to 75 who received an inactivated influenza vaccine.

This clonotype appeared a few times. The chain is built from TRBV4-2 and TRBJ2-5; D gene unclear. The CDR3 extends over 15 amino acids. Germline V gene data show CDR1 as LGHNA and CDR2 as YNFKEQ. The V gene lost 0 bases and the J gene lost 1 base, with 9 bases spanning the gap. The CDR3 protein is CASSQDPAVQETQYF. CDR3 sequence (DNA): TGTGCCAGCAGCCAAGATCCGGCAGTCCAAGAGACCCAGTACTTC.

The V and J genes are TRBV5-6 and TRBJ2-4; D is ambiguous. Trimming took off 4 bases at V and 0 bases at J, with 8 bases between the two ends. From germline, CDR1 is SGHDT and CDR2 YYEEEE. The CDR3 consists of 14 residues. The CDR3 here is CASSLSLAKNIQYF. In nucleotides, the CDR3 is TGTGCCAGCAGCCTGAGCCTAGCCAAAAACATTCAGTACTTC.

The chain couples TRBV19 to TRBJ2-3; D remains unclear. The V gene lost 4 bases and the J gene lost 4 bases, with 9 bases spanning the gap. The CDR3 contains 13 residues. The germline V gene encodes CDR1 LNHDA and CDR2 SQIVND (reference sequence). CDR3 in DNA: TGTGCCAGTAGTAAAGGGTATCCAGATACGCAGTATTTT. Translated: CASSKGYPDTQYF.

The chain has TRBV12-3 or TRBV12-4 and TRBJ2-1, with 7 bases fitting TRBD2. V lost 3 bases to trimming and J lost 4 bases; unmatched junction nucleotides: 9. CDR3 length: 16 residues. For the CDR3, the DNA is TGTGCCAGCAGTTTCACCGGGACTACGTTATACAATGAGCAGTTCTTC. It translates to CASSFTGTTLYNEQFF.

The sample holds a few counts of this clonotype. The chain recombines TRBV24-1 with TRBJ2-3, with 8 bases identical to TRBD1. The germline CDR1 and CDR2 sequences are KGHDR and SFDVKD. This CDR3 is 15 amino acids long. The V segment lost 6 bases and the J segment 0 bases; nucleotides outside the gene matches: 4. DNA of the CDR3: TGTGCCACCAGTTCAGGGGGCTTCAGCACAGATACGCAGTATTTT. It codes for CATSSGGFSTDTQYF.